The 29 T cell receptor beta chains below come from one sample, sequenced in a study of blood T cell repertoires in COVID-19. The table came from immunoSEQ multiplex PCR; TCRdb's copy has only in-frame clones and leaves some out. The data hold about 200,000 clones, with approximately 94% observed a single time. Sequencing was done on a sample of peripheral blood. The receptors come from a man younger than 40 with COVID-19, enrolled during active disease.

The chain is built from TRBV6-1 and TRBJ1-2; 7 positions agree with TRBD1. The germline V gene has CDR1 MNHNS and CDR2 SASEGT. J was trimmed by 5 bases and V by 4 bases; bases with no gene match: 16. The CDR3 is 17 residues long. This chain's CDR3 is CASSVDRAVPFTYGYTF. The CDR3 DNA follows: TGTGCCAGCAGTGTCGACAGGGCAGTCCCCTTTACTTATGGCTACACCTTC.

This rearrangement joins TRBV29-1 to TRBJ2-7; weak D call: TRBD1 (6 bases). The germline gives CDR1 SQVTM, CDR2 ANQGSEA. The length of the CDR3 is 14 residues. The ends were cut back, 3 bases at V and 6 bases at J, with 18 bases in the middle. This CDR3 reads CSVDDGGVRGEQYF. The DNA of the CDR3 is TGCAGCGTTGATGATGGGGGCGTTCGCGGCGAGCAGTACTTC.

The chain uses TRBV30 and TRBJ2-4; TRBD1 aligns across 11 bases. Germline CDR1 reads GTSNPN; CDR2 reads SVGIG (reference sequence). This CDR3 spans 16 amino acids. Germline trimming cut 2 bases from V and 3 bases from J; bases unmatched to any gene: 6. The CDR3 loop is CAWSLVGQGVKNIQYF. For the CDR3, the DNA is TGTGCCTGGAGTCTCGTGGGACAGGGGGTCAAAAACATTCAGTACTTC.

The rearrangement joins TRBV18 to TRBJ2-4; 7 bases agree with TRBD2. This CDR3 region has 16 residues. Germline V gives CDR1 KGHSH, CDR2 LQKENI. V shed 2 bases and J 0 bases; nucleotides not matched to a gene: 4. CDR3 bases: TGTGCCAGCTCACCATCCGGGGGGTTAGCCAAAAACATTCAGTACTTC. As protein: CASSPSGGLAKNIQYF.

V usage is TRBV30 and J usage is TRBJ1-2; D may be TRBD1 (5 bases). The CDR3 totals 13 residues. Germline V CDR1 and CDR2: GTSNPN, SVGIG (reference sequence). The V gene lost 3 bases and the J gene lost 8 bases, with 16 bases spanning the gap. CDR3 sequence (DNA): TGTGCCTGGAGGGCCACAGGAAGAAGCGGCTACACCTTC. Encoded protein: CAWRATGRSGYTF.

The chain uses TRBV5-1 and TRBJ2-1; 8 bases are a match to TRBD2. Germline V gene data show CDR1 as SGHRS and CDR2 as YFSETQ. CDR3 length: 13 amino acids. V was clipped by 5 bases and J by 6 bases; unmatched bases: 4. The CDR3 nucleotides are TGCGCCAGCAGACGGACTAGCCCCAATGAGCAGTTCTTC. Its translation: CASRRTSPNEQFF.

The CDR3 coding sequence is TGTGCCAGCAGTAGGGACATGAACACTGAAGCTTTCTTT. This encodes CASSRDMNTEAFF. The rearrangement links TRBV3-1 (or the pseudogene TRBV3-2) to TRBJ1-1, with a weak D call TRBD1 (6 bases). V lost 6 bases, J lost 0 bases, and 8 bases lay in between. The germline gives CDR1 LGHDT, CDR2 YNNKEL (reference sequence). The CDR3 contains 13 residues.

The V call is TRBV7-9, the J call TRBJ2-1; D is unclear. V lost 0 bases to trimming and J lost 1 base, with 7 bases between them. CDR3 length: 15 amino acids. The V gene's germline CDR1 is SEHNR and CDR2 FQNEAQ (reference sequence). The CDR3 loop is CASSLAGSSYNEQFF. The CDR3 coding sequence is TGTGCCAGCAGCTTAGCGGGCAGTTCCTACAATGAGCAGTTCTTC.

On this clone: Other DNA sequences in this sample translate to the same CDR3. The CDR3 here is CASSPGQGYGYTF. The CDR3 DNA reads TGTGCCAGCTCACCGGGGCAGGGCTATGGCTACACCTTC. The rearrangement links TRBV18 to TRBJ1-2; perhaps TRBD1 as D (5 bases). This CDR3 spans 13 amino acids. Germline loops: CDR1 KGHSH, CDR2 LQKENI. V was clipped by 3 bases and J by 4 bases, with 9 bases between them.

The chain recombines TRBV20-1 with TRBJ2-7; 10 positions agree with TRBD1. The germline V gene encodes CDR1 DFQATT and CDR2 SNEGSKA (reference sequence). The junction had 8 bases not matched to a gene; V was cut back by 3 bases and J by 0 bases. The CDR3 extends over 16 amino acids. The CDR3, as DNA: TGCAGTGCTAGTAGGGACAGGGGCCAAAGCTCCTACGAGCAGTACTTC. It encodes CSASRDRGQSSYEQYF.

The chain has TRBV30 and TRBJ2-3; weak D call: TRBD2 (5 bases). Trimming shortened V by 1 base and J by 5 bases, and 19 bases separated the two germline ends. Looked up from germline, CDR1 is GTSNPN and CDR2 is SVGIG (reference sequence). CDR3 length equals 16 residues. The CDR3 loop is CAWSEGRSPGQDTQYF. CDR3 bases: TGTGCCTGGAGTGAAGGGAGATCTCCAGGTCAAGATACGCAGTATTTT.

The chain is built from TRBV19 and TRBJ1-5; TRBD1 agrees at 7 bases. Germline V gene sequence: CDR1 LNHDA, CDR2 SQIVND (reference sequence). The CDR3 has 14 residues. The trim removed 6 bases at V and 7 bases at J, leaving 9 bases unmatched. The CDR3 DNA is TGTGCCAGTAGCGACAGGGCCAAAGACCAGCCCCAGCATTTT. Amino acids: CASSDRAKDQPQHF.

V is TRBV19 and J is TRBJ2-1; 12 bases map to TRBD2. The V gene's germline CDR1 is LNHDA and CDR2 SQIVND (reference sequence). V was clipped by 4 bases and J by 0 bases; unmatched bases: 10. There are 19 residues in the CDR3. The CDR3 here is CASSTRLAGGPSSYNEQFF. The DNA of the CDR3 is TGTGCCAGTAGTACTCGTCTAGCGGGGGGGCCAAGCTCCTACAATGAGCAGTTCTTC.

The chain links TRBV14 to TRBJ1-4; no definite D call. This CDR3 spans 14 amino acids. Germline CDR1 SGHDN, CDR2 FVKESK. Trimming shortened V by 4 bases and J by 0 bases, and 6 bases separated the two germline ends. CDR3 DNA sequence: TGTGCCAGCAGCCCCCGGGCAACTAATGAAAAACTGTTTTTT. Translating gives CASSPRATNEKLFF.

The chain uses TRBV7-7 and TRBJ2-3, with 9 nucleotides matching TRBD1. Germline lookup yields CDR1 SSHAT and CDR2 FNYEAQ (reference sequence). This CDR3 contains 15 residues. Trimming removed 5 bases from V and 1 base from J; junction bases left unmatched: 4. The DNA of the CDR3 is TGTGCCAGCAGCCAGAGGACAGGGGGCACAGATACGCAGTATTTT. Translating gives CASSQRTGGTDTQYF.

The rearrangement links TRBV7-9 to TRBJ1-6, with D possibly being TRBD1 (5 bases). The germline CDR1 and CDR2 sequences are SEHNR and FQNEAQ (reference sequence). This CDR3 region has 16 residues. The germline V and J ends were trimmed by 1 base and 1 base, with 8 bases remaining between them. CDR3 loop: CASSLGQGSYNSPLHF. Here the CDR3 DNA reads TGTGCCAGCAGCTTAGGGCAGGGTTCCTATAATTCACCCCTCCACTTT.

This chain joins TRBV12-5 and TRBJ1-1; unclear D gene. The CDR3 runs 13 residues. Trimming removed 2 bases from V and 4 bases from J, with 8 bases in between. The germline CDR1 and CDR2 sequences are LGHNT and FRNRAP. This CDR3 is CASGLMRATEAFF. CDR3 sequence (DNA): TGTGCTAGTGGTTTGATGAGGGCCACTGAAGCTTTCTTT.

The CDR3 coding sequence is TGCGCCAGCAGCATCGGGATCTCCTACAATGAGCAGTTCTTC. Amino acid sequence: CASSIGISYNEQFF. The chain uses TRBV5-1 and TRBJ2-1; D might be TRBD2 (5 bases). The CDR3 consists of 14 residues. V was clipped by 4 bases and J by 0 bases, with 8 bases between them. Germline loops: CDR1 SGHRS, CDR2 YFSETQ.

The chain is built from TRBV30 and TRBJ1-5; TRBD1 matches at 8 bases. The CDR3 totals 17 residues. Germline CDR1 and CDR2: GTSNPN and SVGIG (reference sequence). J was trimmed by 0 bases and V by 1 base; bases with no gene match: 8. CDR3 protein: CAWSEAGTGDSNQPQHF. For the CDR3, the DNA is TGTGCCTGGAGTGAAGCCGGGACAGGTGATAGCAATCAGCCCCAGCATTTT.

V and J are TRBV19 and TRBJ2-1, with 15 bases lining up with TRBD2. This CDR3 spans 19 amino acids. Trimming removed 5 bases from V and 7 bases from J; junction bases left unmatched: 15. Germline lookup yields CDR1 LNHDA and CDR2 SQIVND (reference sequence). CDR3 nucleotide sequence: TGTGCCAGTAGTGCTCACCTTGGACTAGCGGGGGGGCCGAGGAATGAGCAGTTCTTC. It yields the protein CASSAHLGLAGGPRNEQFF.

The chain links TRBV19 to TRBJ1-5; TRBD1 matches at 9 bases. In germline, CDR1 is LNHDA, CDR2 SQIVND (reference sequence). Trimming at V came to 10 bases and at J to 4 bases, leaving 11 bases not matched to a gene. The CDR3 covers 15 residues. CDR3 sequence reads: CATGPQGAWNQPQHF. In DNA, the CDR3 is TGTGCCACTGGCCCACAGGGGGCATGGAATCAGCCCCAGCATTTT.

This clone was detected only once. This chain links TRBV19 with TRBJ2-4, with 9 bases lining up with TRBD2. Per germline, CDR1 LNHDA and CDR2 SQIVND (reference sequence). The CDR3 consists of 14 residues. The junction had 1 base not matched to a gene; V was cut back by 6 bases and J by 1 base. The CDR3 DNA is TGTGCCAGTAGCACTAGCGGGGCCAAAAACATTCAGTACTTC. Protein: CASSTSGAKNIQYF.

The chain combines TRBV7-7 with TRBJ2-4; perhaps TRBD1 as D (6 bases). V gave up 4 bases and J gave up 13 bases, with 14 bases separating them. This CDR3 region has 12 residues. Germline lookup yields CDR1 SSHAT and CDR2 FNYEAQ (reference sequence). CDR3 in amino acids: CASSSRQAGQYF. The DNA for the CDR3 is TGTGCCAGCAGCTCAAGACAGGCTGGGCAGTACTTC.

The chain recombines TRBV5-1 with TRBJ2-2; D not resolved. V dropped 4 bases and J dropped 3 bases, with 10 bases sitting between them. CDR3 length: 14 amino acids. Per the germline V gene, CDR1 is SGHRS and CDR2 is YFSETQ. The CDR3: CASSTWFDTGELFF. The DNA for the CDR3 is TGCGCCAGCAGCACATGGTTTGACACCGGGGAGCTGTTTTTT.

This clone was recorded only once. The sample holds other DNA sequences that translate to the same CDR3. The chain employs TRBV6-5 and TRBJ1-1, with 10 bases that match TRBD1. Germline V gene sequence: CDR1 MNHEY, CDR2 SVGAGI. The CDR3 is 14 amino acids. V dropped 2 bases and J dropped 5; count of bases not matched to a gene: 2. CDR3 protein: CASSYDRGRTEAFF. The DNA of the CDR3 is TGTGCCAGCAGTTACGACAGGGGGCGGACTGAAGCTTTCTTT.

The rearrangement links TRBV24-1 to TRBJ2-1; 7 nucleotides line up with TRBD2. The CDR3 has 14 residues. From germline, CDR1 is KGHDR and CDR2 SFDVKD. With 4 bases clipped from V and 11 bases from J, the junction kept 10 bases outside the gene matches. The CDR3 protein is CATSDNYVGGKQFF. The DNA of the CDR3 is TGTGCCACCAGTGACAACTATGTCGGGGGGAAGCAGTTCTTC.

This rearrangement joins TRBV24-1 to TRBJ2-2; TRBD1 matches at 8 bases. Germline lookup yields CDR1 KGHDR and CDR2 SFDVKD. This CDR3 is built from 13 residues. J was trimmed by 7 bases and V by 5 bases; bases with no gene match: 2. CDR3 region: CATSGTGSGELFF. The CDR3 DNA follows: TGTGCCACCAGTGGGACAGGGAGCGGGGAGCTGTTTTTT.

The chain is built from TRBV6-6 and TRBJ1-6; D is uncertain. Trimming pared 6 bases from V and 3 bases from J, leaving 12 bases between. This CDR3 has 15 amino acids. Germline CDR1 reads MNHNY; CDR2 reads SVGAGI (reference sequence). The DNA for the CDR3 is TGTGCCAGCAGAAACTCCGGGGTCTATAATTCACCCCTCCACTTT. The encoded protein is CASRNSGVYNSPLHF.

This clone appeared a single time. The chain has TRBV7-9 and TRBJ2-3; no clear D. The ends were cut back, 5 bases at V and 6 bases at J, with 9 bases in the middle. The CDR3 extends over 12 amino acids. Germline CDR1 reads SEHNR; CDR2 reads FQNEAQ (reference sequence). The CDR3 spells CASSQIADTQYF. The CDR3 nucleotides read TGTGCCAGCAGCCAGATAGCTGATACGCAGTATTTT.